The clone carrying this T cell receptor (beta chain) was counted between two and nine times. The sample comes from a study of cytomegalovirus exposure and HLA in healthy donors. This table comes from immunoSEQ multiplex PCR, and its TCRdb copy is limited to in-frame clones, with some not included. This repertoire shows fewer than 350,000 clones, roughly 90% found once; its top ten account for 0.92%. From germline, CDR1 is LNHDA and CDR2 SQIVND (reference sequence). V lost 5 bases and J lost 4, with 12 bases in between. The length of the CDR3 is 13 residues. Sequencing was carried out using PBMCs. The TCR sequence derives from a woman aged 18-29 years in good health and CMV-seronegative. The chain carries TRBV19 and TRBJ2-7; D is ambiguous. CDR3 nucleotide sequence: TGTGCCAGTAGTTATGAGATCGAGTACGAGCAGTACTTC. The encoded protein is CASSYEIEYEQYF. Complete variable domain (other parts from reference TRBV19 and TRBJ2-7): DGGITQSPKYLFRKEGQNVTLSCEQNLNHDAMYWYRQDPGQGLRLIYYSQIVNDFQKGDIAEGYSVSREKKESFPLTVTSAQKNPTAFYLCASSYEIEYEQYFGPGTRLTVT.